These 15 T cell receptor beta chains were all obtained from the same sample, sequenced in a study of T cells in Graves' hyperthyroidism and ophthalmopathy. From RNA transcripts, TCR beta CDR3 regions were amplified. The HTBI primer set served for first-round RT-PCR of the TCR CDR3. Via MiXCR, TCRdb re-called the multiplex PCR reads, giving one row per CDR3 protein. The sample records roughly 380,000 distinct CDR3 sequences, roughly 18% being singletons. The sequencing sample was made of blood. These receptors came from a woman aged 40 to 50 with Graves' ophthalmopathy.

This chain joins TRBV12-3 or TRBV12-4 and TRBJ1-1; TRBD1 matches at 7 bases. The CDR3 loop spans 13 amino acids. J lost 8 bases, V lost 6 bases, and 9 bases had no gene match. The CDR3 DNA follows: TGTGCCAGCAGCGCGCGACAGGGCGGCGAAGCTTTCTTT. Amino acids: CASSARQGGEAFF.

This clonotype was counted a few times. Mismatch with germline at one junction end may stem from a read error. The chain combines TRBV7-1 with TRBJ2-3; 14 bases align to TRBD2. TRBV7-1 is assigned to the ORF class and has an uncertain function. This CDR3 is 19 amino acids long. The CDR3 nucleotides read TGTGCCAGCAGCTCAGAGCCGGGACTAGCGGGAGTTAGCACAGATACGCAGTGTTTT. As protein: CASSSEPGLAGVSTDTQCF.

The CDR3 here is CASSQWEGPLYEQYF. CDR3 in DNA: TGTGCCAGCAGCCAGTGGGAGGGCCCCCTCTACGAGCAGTACTTC. The chain is built from TRBV14 and TRBJ2-7; 7 bases agree with TRBD2. The CDR3 covers 15 residues. Germline CDR1 reads SGHDN; CDR2 reads FVKESK. V dropped 3 bases and J dropped 3; count of bases not matched to a gene: 8.

The sample holds many counts of this clonotype. A much larger clone is a single base away; this may be a read error. V and J are TRBV7-2 and TRBJ2-5; perhaps D is TRBD1 or TRBD2 (5 bases each). Germline CDR1 is SGHTA and CDR2 is FQGNSA. Trimming cost V 5 bases and J 2 bases, with 15 bases left between them. This CDR3 is built from 15 residues. This chain's CDR3 is CASSTGDLSQETQYF. The CDR3 coding sequence is TGTGCCAGCAGCACCGGGGACCTCTCGCAAGAGACCCAGTACTTC.

This chain links TRBV20-1 with TRBJ2-5; unclear D gene. Per germline, CDR1 DFQATT and CDR2 SNEGSKA (reference sequence). Between the trimmed V and J ends, which lost 6 bases and 0 bases, there was a span of 11 bases. The CDR3 consists of 13 residues. This CDR3 reads CSAPRPYQETQYF. The CDR3 nucleotides read TGCAGTGCACCCCGTCCGTACCAAGAGACCCAGTACTTC.

This clonotype was recorded many times. The rearrangement links TRBV7-9 to TRBJ2-7; maybe TRBD1 (6 bases). The CDR3 length is 14 residues. Trimming took 2 bases from V and 4 from J, leaving 12 bases between them. CDR1 SEHNR and CDR2 FQNEAQ come from the germline V gene (reference sequence). The CDR3 DNA is TGTGCCAGCAGCTTAACCGGGACACAGTACGAGCAGTACTTC. This sequence encodes CASSLTGTQYEQYF.

This clonotype appeared many times. V usage is TRBV28 and J usage is TRBJ2-5; TRBD1 agrees at 12 bases. V shed 5 bases and J 2 bases; nucleotides not matched to a gene: 6. CDR3 size: 16 residues. Germline loops: CDR1 MDHEN, CDR2 SYDVKM. In DNA, the CDR3 is TGTGCCAGCAGTGCCCGGGACAGGGGGCATCAAGAGACCCAGTACTTC. Translation: CASSARDRGHQETQYF. Full variable domain (rest looked up from reference TRBV28 and TRBJ2-5): DVKVTQSSRYLVKRTGEKVFLECVQDMDHENMFWYRQDPGLGLRLIYFSYDVKMKEKGDIPEGYSVSREKKERFSLILESASTNQTSMYLCASSARDRGHQETQYFGPGTRLLVL.

This clonotype was observed at least ten times. This chain joins TRBV2 and TRBJ1-2, with 9 bases aligning to TRBD1. The J segment lost 8 bases and the V segment lost 8 bases, leaving 6 bases of the junction unmatched. This CDR3 spans 12 amino acids. Germline CDR1 and CDR2: SNHLY and FYNNEI. CDR3 sequence (DNA): TGTGCCAGCGAAAGGACAGGGGAGGGCTACACCTTC. It encodes CASERTGEGYTF.

This sequence joins TRBV28 and TRBJ1-2; 8 nucleotides align to TRBD1. CDR1 MDHEN and CDR2 SYDVKM come from the germline V gene. The ends lost 6 bases at V and 4 bases at J; junction bases unmatched: 4. The CDR3 extends over 13 amino acids. Here the CDR3 reads CASSRTGFYGYTF. Here the CDR3 DNA reads TGTGCCAGCAGCCGGACAGGGTTCTATGGCTACACCTTC.

At least ten counts were recorded for this clonotype. The gene calls are TRBV20-1 and TRBJ1-5; D is unresolved. Germline CDR1 is DFQATT and CDR2 is SNEGSKA (reference sequence). Trimming pared 7 bases from V and 5 bases from J, leaving 21 bases between. The CDR3 extends over 15 amino acids. Here the CDR3 reads CSVEANPAGHQPQHF. CDR3 nucleotides: TGCAGTGTGGAAGCAAATCCAGCTGGGCATCAGCCCCAGCATTTT.

This clonotype was picked up many times. The V gene is TRBV11-2, the J gene TRBJ2-5; tentatively, D is TRBD2 (6 bases). Germline CDR1 SGHAT, CDR2 FQNNGV. This CDR3 contains 14 residues. Between the trimmed V and J ends, which lost 8 bases and 1 base, there was a span of 14 bases. In DNA form, the CDR3 reads TGTGCCAGCTCCGATCTAGCGTTCCAAGAGACCCAGTACTTC. This sequence encodes CASSDLAFQETQYF.

This clonotype was observed at least ten times. This rearrangement joins TRBV12-3 or TRBV12-4 to TRBJ2-2; D unresolved. The CDR3 is 15 residues long. Trimming shortened V by 8 bases and J by 0 bases, and 13 bases separated the two germline ends. Here the CDR3 reads CASRSGPANTGELFF. CDR3 DNA sequence: TGTGCCAGCCGGTCTGGACCCGCGAACACCGGGGAGCTGTTTTTT.

Concerning this clonotype: One junction end does not reproduce the germline sequence, and a read error may be involved. The chain uses TRBV19 and TRBJ2-5, with D perhaps assigned TRBD1 or TRBD2 (6 bases each). CDR3 length equals 15 residues. CDR1 is LNHDA and CDR2 is SQIVND in the germline V gene (reference sequence). Written as DNA, the CDR3 is TGTGCCAGTAGTAACGGGGGCGGGTCGATAGAGACACAGTACTTC. It translates to CASSNGGGSIETQYF.

This clonotype was recorded a few times. The CDR3 does not end in the conserved phenylalanine or tryptophan, so this is likely a read error. This chain links TRBV6-2 or TRBV6-3 with TRBJ2-7, with 9 bases identical to TRBD1. Germline V gene lookup returns CDR1 MNHEY and CDR2 SVGEGT. This CDR3 contains 15 residues. After removal of 2 bases from V and 6 bases from J, the junction contained 8 bases not matched to a gene. CDR3 residues: CASSYQRTGAVEQYL. CDR3 DNA sequence: TGTGCCAGCAGTTACCAGCGGACAGGGGCGGTCGAGCAGTACCTC.

This clonotype was recorded at least ten times. The rearrangement uses TRBV28 and TRBJ1-2; D unclear. CDR1 and CDR2 from the germline V gene are MDHEN and SYDVKM. The V end was cut by 8 bases, the J end by 7 bases, with 14 bases between. The CDR3 is made up of 12 amino acids. CDR3: CASGRKGLGYTF. Here the CDR3 DNA reads TGTGCCAGCGGAAGGAAAGGGCTTGGCTACACCTTC.